This is a list of T cell receptor beta chains from one sample in a study of hypomethylating agent response in myelodysplastic syndrome. Assay: immunoSEQ multiplex PCR; the TCRdb copy retains only in-frame clones and omits some. This sample has over 3,000 clones, with roughly four fifths found just once. Here the sequenced sample was bone marrow, taken before or after starting hypomethylating agent treatment for myelodysplastic syndrome (not recorded which). These receptors originate from a human donor with myelodysplastic syndrome. Both conserved end residues are part of each CDR3. A D gene is named only where the DNA matches it firmly. Rows may omit the clone size; those that give it use once, few, many or a size class.

>-|-|TRBV2|TRBJ2-2
CASSERVPGELFF
TGTGCCAGCAGTGAGCGTGTCCCCGGGGAGCTGTTTTTT
>-|-|TRBV2|TRBJ2-7
CASRLPRSYEQYF
TGTGCCAGCAGGTTACCCCGCTCCTACGAGCAGTACTTC
>-|-|TRBV4-1|TRBJ2-5
CASSQGNLGGRQETQYF
TGCGCCAGCAGCCAAGGGAACTTAGGGGGAAGGCAAGAGACCCAGTACTTC
>TRBD1|-|TRBV7-9|TRBJ2-2
CASSLQGIISGELFF
TGTGCCAGCAGCCTACAGGGGATTATATCCGGGGAGCTGTTTTTT
>-|-|TRBV5-8|TRBJ1-2
CASSLRGNYGYTF
TGTGCCAGCAGCTTGAGGGGGAACTATGGCTACACCTTC
>-|-|TRBV29-1|TRBJ2-7
CSVGLGLYEQYF
TGCAGCGTTGGTCTGGGACTCTACGAGCAGTACTTC
>-|-|TRBV6-1|TRBJ2-1
CASKRLGLDNEQFF
TGTGCCAGCAAGAGGCTGGGGCTCGACAATGAGCAGTTCTTC
>TRBD1|once|TRBV10-3|TRBJ2-7
CAISEGQGIPSYEQYF
TGTGCCATCAGTGAGGGACAGGGGATTCCCTCCTACGAGCAGTACTTC